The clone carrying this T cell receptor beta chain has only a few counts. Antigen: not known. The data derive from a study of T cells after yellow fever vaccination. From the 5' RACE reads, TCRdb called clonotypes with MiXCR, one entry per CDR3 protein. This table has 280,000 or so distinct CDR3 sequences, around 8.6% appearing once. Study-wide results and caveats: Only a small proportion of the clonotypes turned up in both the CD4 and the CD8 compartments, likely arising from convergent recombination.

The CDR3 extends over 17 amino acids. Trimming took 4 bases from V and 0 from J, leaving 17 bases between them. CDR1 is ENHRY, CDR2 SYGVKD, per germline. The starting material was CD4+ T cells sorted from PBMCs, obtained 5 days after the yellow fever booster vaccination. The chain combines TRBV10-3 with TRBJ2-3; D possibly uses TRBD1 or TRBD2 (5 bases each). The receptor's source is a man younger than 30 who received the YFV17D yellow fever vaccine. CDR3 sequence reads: CAISGEMGRASTDTQYF. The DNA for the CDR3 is TGTGCCATCAGTGGGGAAATGGGACGGGCGAGCACAGATACGCAGTATTTT.